Listed here are 27 T cell receptor beta chains from one sample, sequenced in a study of shared clonotypes between healthy human individuals (TCRdb year 2020). Library method: the immunoSEQ multiplex PCR assay. TCRdb took this table from immuneACCESS and kept in-frame rearrangements with V and J called. Such tables lack part of the clones; where checked against another copy, unresolved V genes explain under half of the gap, and the rest is unexplained. The sample contains roughly 2.2 million clones, roughly 92% of them found a single time. The ten largest clones take up about 0.36% of the sample. Sample: naive CD4+ T cells from PBMCs. In light of the paper, this sample's cell subset or site label describes: CD45RA+ positively selected. All receptors derive from a man between 18 and 29 years old in good health. Some clones in this sample may be carry-over from other donors' samples.

A word on this clone: This sample includes further DNA sequences coding for the same CDR3. The chain combines TRBV5-1 with TRBJ2-1, with D possibly matching TRBD2 (6 bases). Germline-derived CDR1 and CDR2 are SGHRS and YFSETQ. V gave up 0 bases and J gave up 5 bases, with 9 bases separating them. The CDR3 sequence is 14 residues long. CDR3 DNA sequence: TGCGCCAGCAGCTTGGCCGCGGGAAACAATGAGCAGTTCTTC. Protein sequence: CASSLAAGNNEQFF.

With regard to this clone: Other DNA sequences in the sample encode the same CDR3. This chain uses TRBV6-1 with TRBJ1-1; unclear D gene. The V gene lost 0 bases and the J gene lost 1 base, with 3 bases spanning the gap. This CDR3 comprises 13 residues. Germline V gene lookup returns CDR1 MNHNS and CDR2 SASEGT. CDR3 nucleotides: TGTGCCAGCAGTGAAGCAGGGAACACTGAAGCTTTCTTT. Translated, it gives CASSEAGNTEAFF.

As concerns this clone: Other DNA sequences in this sample translate to the same CDR3. This chain uses TRBV6-5 with TRBJ1-2; 10 bases line up with TRBD1. V was pared by 6 bases and J by 2 bases, with 0 bases of the junction left unmatched. CDR1 is MNHEY and CDR2 is SVGAGI in the germline V gene. This CDR3 contains 13 residues. CDR3 sequence (DNA): TGTGCCAGCAGGGGACAGGGGAACTATGGCTACACCTTC. Its translation: CASRGQGNYGYTF.

Worth noting for this clone: The same CDR3 is also encoded by other DNA sequences in this sample. This chain links TRBV11-2 with TRBJ2-7; D not certain. The CDR3 has 12 residues. V shed 3 bases and J shed 0 bases, with 3 bases lying between them. Germline lookup yields CDR1 SGHAT and CDR2 FQNNGV. The CDR3 DNA reads as TGTGCCAGCAGCTTTAACTCCTACGAGCAGTACTTC. Translated: CASSFNSYEQYF.

This chain connects TRBV19 to TRBJ2-5; perhaps D is TRBD1 or TRBD2 (6 bases each). Per germline, CDR1 LNHDA and CDR2 SQIVND (reference sequence). CDR3 length: 13 amino acids. Trimming removed 5 bases from V and 5 bases from J, with 12 bases in between. CDR3 sequence: CASSSQGRETQYF. The CDR3 coding sequence is TGTGCCAGTAGTTCGCAGGGGAGGGAGACCCAGTACTTC.

The chain combines TRBV18 with TRBJ2-5; D gene ambiguous. The CDR3 loop spans 15 amino acids. Germline V gene lookup returns CDR1 KGHSH and CDR2 LQKENI. V lost 3 bases and J lost 5, with 16 bases in between. The CDR3 DNA reads as TGTGCCAGCTCACCTGGTGTCCCCGGTGGGGAGACCCAGTACTTC. Translated, it gives CASSPGVPGGETQYF.

The chain recombines TRBV28 with TRBJ1-5; TRBD1 aligns across 10 bases. J gave up 5 bases and V 3 bases, and 13 bases lay outside the gene matches. CDR3 length: 18 amino acids. Germline CDR1 MDHEN, CDR2 SYDVKM. CDR3 protein: CASSFLTGGAKGYQPQHF. The CDR3 coding sequence is TGTGCCAGCAGTTTCCTGACAGGGGGCGCAAAGGGCTATCAGCCCCAGCATTTT.

This sequence joins TRBV28 and TRBJ1-1, with D perhaps matching TRBD1 (5 bases). CDR3 length: 14 residues. The ends were cut back, 10 bases at V and 6 bases at J, with 21 bases in the middle. The germline CDR1 and CDR2 sequences are MDHEN and SYDVKM. The CDR3 sequence: CATFKGPGMPEAFF. DNA of the CDR3: TGTGCCACCTTCAAGGGGCCAGGGATGCCTGAAGCTTTCTTT.

The CDR3 bases are TGTGCCAGCAGCTTGGGACTAGCGGGAGGGCGGGTCTACAATGAGCAGTTCTTC. Residues: CASSLGLAGGRVYNEQFF. This sequence joins TRBV5-4 and TRBJ2-1; 14 bases fit TRBD2. Germline-derived CDR1 and CDR2 are SGHNT and YYREEE (reference sequence). This CDR3 spans 18 amino acids. V lost 0 bases to trimming and J lost 3 bases; unmatched junction nucleotides: 5.

The chain links TRBV6-1 to TRBJ2-5, with D possibly being TRBD2 (5 bases). Germline CDR1 MNHNS, CDR2 SASEGT. V dropped 0 bases and J dropped 5 bases, with 13 bases sitting between them. The CDR3 extends over 15 amino acids. DNA for the CDR3: TGTGCCAGCAGTGAAGCCCTGAGGGATAGGGAGACCCAGTACTTC. Its translation: CASSEALRDRETQYF.

V and J are TRBV9 and TRBJ2-1; D ambiguous. Germline values: CDR1 SGDLS, CDR2 YYNGEE. The CDR3 has 17 residues. V lost 4 bases and J lost 7, with 24 bases in between. The CDR3 DNA sequence: TGTGCCAGCAGCCCCCGGGCCTACACAGTTACGGCGAATGAGCAGTTCTTC. Its translation: CASSPRAYTVTANEQFF.

This clone appeared a single time. The chain has TRBV27 and TRBJ1-5; D gene ambiguous. V gave up 3 bases and J gave up 2 bases, with 11 bases separating them. The length of the CDR3 is 15 residues. Germline assignment: CDR1 MNHEY and CDR2 SMNVEV (reference sequence). CDR3 loop: CASSLLGSGNQPQHF. In DNA form, the CDR3 reads TGTGCCAGCAGTTTGTTGGGGAGTGGCAATCAGCCCCAGCATTTT.

V gene TRBV20-1 combines with J gene TRBJ2-1; 8 nucleotides line up with TRBD2. The CDR3 extends over 11 amino acids. Per germline, CDR1 DFQATT and CDR2 SNEGSKA (reference sequence). The CDR3 DNA sequence: TGCACCTCTAGCGGGCACAATGAGCAGTTCTTC. Translating it yields CTSSGHNEQFF.

Notes on this clone: Distinct nucleotide sequences in the sample also encode this CDR3. This chain links TRBV7-2 with TRBJ2-3; D uncertain. The V gene lost 2 bases and the J gene lost 3 bases, with 3 bases spanning the gap. Per the germline V gene, CDR1 is SGHTA and CDR2 is FQGNSA. The CDR3 is 12 amino acids. The CDR3 protein is CASSLLTDTQYF. CDR3 nucleotides: TGTGCCAGCAGCTTATTAACAGATACGCAGTATTTT.

The chain combines TRBV9 with TRBJ2-1; D gene unclear. Germline values: CDR1 SGDLS, CDR2 YYNGEE. The CDR3 extends over 15 amino acids. V was trimmed by 0 bases and J by 2 bases, leaving 9 bases between them. Written as DNA, the CDR3 is TGTGCCAGCAGCGTAGGCAACACCCCCTACAATGAGCAGTTCTTC. Amino acid sequence: CASSVGNTPYNEQFF.

The rearrangement uses TRBV4-2 and TRBJ1-2; tentative D call: TRBD1 (6 bases). Germline V gene data show CDR1 as LGHNA and CDR2 as YNFKEQ. This CDR3 has 16 amino acids. Between the trimmed V and J ends, which lost 1 base and 10 bases, there was a span of 22 bases. CDR3 region: CASSQARGTNVVSYTF. The DNA of the CDR3 is TGTGCCAGCAGCCAAGCCCGGGGGACAAATGTAGTCTCCTACACCTTC.

J is TRBJ2-3 and V is TRBV29-1; possibly TRBD2 for D (6 bases). Germline V lookup: CDR1 SQVTM, CDR2 ANQGSEA. There are 14 residues in the CDR3. V lost 2 bases and J lost 4, with 13 bases in between. This CDR3 reads CSVELPAGPDTQYF. CDR3 sequence (DNA): TGCAGCGTTGAATTGCCCGCGGGACCAGATACGCAGTATTTT.

V gene TRBV28 combines with J gene TRBJ1-1; no clear D gene. The CDR3 sequence is 15 residues long. Trimming took 2 bases from V and 6 from J, leaving 16 bases between them. Germline loops: CDR1 MDHEN, CDR2 SYDVKM. The CDR3 loop reads CASSLSFMGTAEAFF. As DNA, the CDR3 is TGTGCCAGCAGTTTAAGTTTCATGGGTACCGCTGAAGCTTTCTTT.

J is TRBJ2-7 and V is TRBV30; TRBD1 aligns across 7 bases. V was clipped by 2 bases and J by 4 bases; unmatched bases: 2. Germline assignment: CDR1 GTSNPN and CDR2 SVGIG (reference sequence). The CDR3 length is 12 residues. The CDR3: CAWSRGRYEQYF. The CDR3 nucleotides read TGTGCCTGGAGTAGGGGGCGATACGAGCAGTACTTC.

This chain links TRBV6-1 with TRBJ2-3; 9 nucleotides match TRBD2. Per the germline V gene, CDR1 is MNHNS and CDR2 is SASEGT. Trimming took 6 bases from V and 6 from J; bases not matched to a gene: 10. This CDR3 spans 15 amino acids. This chain's CDR3 is CASSGTSPGSDTQYF. CDR3 in DNA: TGTGCCAGCAGCGGGACTAGCCCCGGGTCGGATACGCAGTATTTT.

The chain employs TRBV7-3 and TRBJ1-3; possibly TRBD1 for D (5 bases). This CDR3 has 18 amino acids. The germline V and J ends were trimmed by 5 bases and 0 bases, with 20 bases remaining between them. The V gene's germline CDR1 is SGHTA and CDR2 FQGTGA. The CDR3 DNA sequence: TGTGCCAGCAGCCTCTATTCCGGGACGGGGAACTCTGGAAACACCATATATTTT. Encoded protein: CASSLYSGTGNSGNTIYF.

This clone was picked up one time. This chain uses TRBV19 with TRBJ2-1; 8 bases align to TRBD1. Per the germline V gene, CDR1 is LNHDA and CDR2 is SQIVND (reference sequence). The CDR3 has 14 amino acids. The ends lost 5 bases at V and 3 bases at J; junction bases unmatched: 3. CDR3 in amino acids: CASSPGGFYNEQFF. CDR3 in DNA: TGTGCCAGTAGTCCAGGGGGCTTCTACAATGAGCAGTTCTTC.

This chain connects TRBV28 to TRBJ1-4, with 9 bases lining up with TRBD1. Per the germline V gene, CDR1 is MDHEN and CDR2 is SYDVKM. The CDR3 runs to 15 residues. After removal of 6 bases from V and 4 bases from J, the junction contained 6 bases not matched to a gene. CDR3 DNA sequence: TGTGCCAGCAGGACCGGGACAGGGCATAATGAAAAACTGTTTTTT. Translation gives CASRTGTGHNEKLFF.

The chain joins TRBV7-9 to TRBJ2-4, with 9 bases matching TRBD1. There are 14 residues in the CDR3. Trimming cost V 5 bases and J 8 bases; bases outside gene matches: 7. Germline V gives CDR1 SEHNR, CDR2 FQNEAQ (reference sequence). The DNA of the CDR3 is TGTGCCAGCAGCCCCCTCCGACAGGGGGACATTCAGTACTTC. It yields the protein CASSPLRQGDIQYF.

The J gene is TRBJ2-5, the V gene TRBV7-2, with D hard to call. The germline CDR1 and CDR2 sequences are SGHTA and FQGNSA. This CDR3 contains 13 residues. Trimming cost V 2 bases and J 5 bases, with 9 bases left between them. The CDR3 reads CASSLMHSETQYF. CDR3 bases: TGTGCCAGCAGCTTAATGCATTCCGAGACCCAGTACTTC.

This sequence joins TRBV2 and TRBJ1-1; D unresolved. V was trimmed by 2 bases and J by 1 base, leaving 11 bases between them. The CDR3 totals 15 residues. The germline V gene encodes CDR1 SNHLY and CDR2 FYNNEI. The CDR3, as DNA: TGTGCCAGCAGTGAAAATTCCCGGGGGAACACTGAAGCTTTCTTT. Protein sequence: CASSENSRGNTEAFF.

This clone appeared once. The chain joins TRBV5-4 to TRBJ2-7, with unresolved D. V lost 2 bases and J lost 9, with 15 bases in between. The CDR3 covers 13 residues. Germline CDR1 SGHNT, CDR2 YYREEE (reference sequence). The CDR3 reads CASSFSSRMGQYF. CDR3 DNA sequence: TGTGCCAGCAGCTTTTCTAGTAGGATGGGGCAGTACTTC.